These 21 T cell receptor beta chains came from one sample sequenced in a study of OX40 agonist ivuxolimab in advanced cancers. The method was immunoSEQ multiplex PCR; TCRdb's version includes in-frame clones alone and lacks a portion of them. The profile shows some 77,000 clones, around 86% of them singletons. Here the sequenced sample was CD4+ or CD8+ T cells sorted from blood, taken in a trial of the OX40 agonist ivuxolimab. The source is an adult with an advanced solid tumor such as melanoma, head and neck, liver or kidney cancer.

The CDR3 DNA reads as TGCAGCGCCCCTACAGGGAACTATGGCTACACCTTC. Its protein is CSAPTGNYGYTF. The chain is built from TRBV29-1 and TRBJ1-2; D might be TRBD1 (6 bases). The CDR3 extends over 12 amino acids. The V end lost 7 bases, the J end lost 2 bases, and 11 bases lay between the germline ends. Germline lookup yields CDR1 SQVTM and CDR2 ANQGSEA.

The chain couples TRBV5-1 to TRBJ2-3; D assignment may be TRBD1 or TRBD2 (5 bases each). Germline lookup yields CDR1 SGHRS and CDR2 YFSETQ. The CDR3 spans 16 residues. V was shortened by 3 bases and J by 0 bases, with 14 bases between the two germline ends. The CDR3 protein is CASSWGNGGSTDTQYF. Written as DNA, the CDR3 is TGCGCCAGCAGCTGGGGGAATGGCGGAAGCACAGATACGCAGTATTTT. Together with reference TRBV5-1 and TRBJ2-3, the CDR3 gives the full variable domain: KAGVTQTPRYLIKTRGQQVTLSCSPISGHRSVSWYQQTPGQGLQFLFEYFSETQRNKGNFPGRFSGRQFSNSRSEMNVSTLELGDSALYLCASSWGNGGSTDTQYFGPGTRLTVL.

A single count supports this clone. V usage is TRBV19 and J usage is TRBJ2-7; 10 nucleotides align to TRBD2. This CDR3 is built from 16 residues. Germline-derived CDR1 and CDR2 are LNHDA and SQIVND (reference sequence). V dropped 6 bases and J dropped 3; count of bases not matched to a gene: 11. CDR3 sequence reads: CASRSAGGPDSYEQYF. DNA of the CDR3: TGTGCCAGTAGATCAGCGGGAGGGCCCGATAGCTACGAGCAGTACTTC.

This clone appeared a single time. The genes are TRBV6-4 and TRBJ2-2, with 8 bases fitting TRBD2. The CDR3 has 16 amino acids. Germline CDR1 and CDR2: MRHNA and SNTAGT. V was clipped by 0 bases and J by 4 bases; unmatched bases: 4. CDR3 DNA sequence: TGTGCCAGCAGTGACTCGACCCTAGCGGGCACCGGGGAGCTGTTTTTT. It encodes CASSDSTLAGTGELFF.

The chain couples TRBV14 to TRBJ1-1; D is perhaps TRBD1 (5 bases). CDR1 is SGHDN and CDR2 is FVKESK in the germline V gene. The CDR3 is made up of 14 amino acids. V was trimmed by 0 bases and J by 6 bases, leaving 11 bases between them. CDR3 region: CASSQDVGGSEAFF. The CDR3 coding sequence is TGTGCCAGCAGCCAAGATGTGGGGGGATCTGAAGCTTTCTTT.

The rearrangement joins TRBV6-1 to TRBJ2-7; 9 nucleotides agree with TRBD1. Per germline, CDR1 MNHNS and CDR2 SASEGT. The V segment lost 7 bases and the J segment 5 bases; nucleotides outside the gene matches: 6. This CDR3 has 13 residues. CDR3 sequence: CASNLGQGNEQYF. CDR3 sequence (DNA): TGTGCCAGCAATCTGGGACAGGGAAACGAGCAGTACTTC.

This chain connects TRBV30 to TRBJ1-6; D unclear. Trimming cost V 2 bases and J 9 bases, with 11 bases left between them. The germline V gene has CDR1 GTSNPN and CDR2 SVGIG (reference sequence). This CDR3 is 13 amino acids long. The CDR3 bases are TGTGCCTGGAGTTCCCCGGGAGCTTCACCCCTCCACTTT. This translates into CAWSSPGASPLHF.

The chain is built from TRBV6-1 and TRBJ1-1, with 7 bases identical to TRBD1. Per the germline V gene, CDR1 is MNHNS and CDR2 is SASEGT. This CDR3 region has 11 residues. Trimming took 11 bases from V and 6 from J; bases not matched to a gene: 6. CDR3 sequence reads: CALTGYAEAFF. DNA for the CDR3: TGTGCCCTGACAGGGTACGCTGAAGCTTTCTTT.

V gene TRBV18 combines with J gene TRBJ2-5; TRBD1 aligns across 8 bases. This CDR3 is built from 13 residues. V was clipped by 3 bases and J by 4 bases; unmatched bases: 1. Germline assignment: CDR1 KGHSH and CDR2 LQKENI. The CDR3 region has the DNA TGTGCCAGCTCACCCGGACAGGGAGAGACCCAGTACTTC. This sequence encodes CASSPGQGETQYF.

In this sample, this clone turned up once. The V gene is TRBV18, the J gene TRBJ2-2, with TRBD2 matching 11 bases. The ends lost 2 bases at V and 2 bases at J; junction bases unmatched: 7. CDR3 length equals 18 residues. Looked up from germline, CDR1 is KGHSH and CDR2 is LQKENI. The CDR3 region has the DNA TGTGCCAGCTCACCAATGTCACTAGCGGGGGAAAACACCGGGGAGCTGTTTTTT. Protein sequence: CASSPMSLAGENTGELFF. Using reference TRBV18 and TRBJ2-2 for the parts outside the CDR3, the full variable domain is NAGVMQNPRHLVRRRGQEARLRCSPMKGHSHVYWYRQLPEEGLKFMVYLQKENIIDESGMPKERFSAEFPKEGPSILRIQQVVRGDSAAYFCASSPMSLAGENTGELFFGEGSRLTVL.

The rearrangement links TRBV6-1 to TRBJ2-3; D is unresolved. Trimming shortened V by 6 bases and J by 6 bases, and 10 bases separated the two germline ends. The CDR3 length is 12 residues. The germline gives CDR1 MNHNS, CDR2 SASEGT. The CDR3 loop reads CASRDMGDTQYF. As DNA, the CDR3 is TGTGCCAGCAGAGACATGGGGGATACGCAGTATTTT.

The chain joins TRBV6-1 to TRBJ2-3; 9 nucleotides align to TRBD2. Per germline, CDR1 MNHNS and CDR2 SASEGT. This CDR3 region has 14 residues. The V segment lost 5 bases and the J segment 4 bases; nucleotides outside the gene matches: 4. The CDR3 loop is CASSLASGADTQYF. As DNA, the CDR3 is TGTGCCAGCAGTTTAGCTAGCGGGGCAGATACGCAGTATTTT.

V and J are TRBV2 and TRBJ2-2, with 7 bases lining up with TRBD1. The trim removed 7 bases at V and 2 bases at J, leaving 7 bases unmatched. This CDR3 has 15 amino acids. Per the germline V gene, CDR1 is SNHLY and CDR2 is FYNNEI. This CDR3 is CASTLQGLNTGELFF. The CDR3 DNA follows: TGTGCCAGCACACTACAGGGGCTTAACACCGGGGAGCTGTTTTTT. Using reference TRBV2 and TRBJ2-2 for the parts outside the CDR3, the full variable domain is EPEVTQTPSHQVTQMGQEVILRCVPISNHLYFYWYRQILGQKVEFLVSFYNNEISEKSEIFDDQFSVERPDGSNFTLKIRSTKLEDSAMYFCASTLQGLNTGELFFGEGSRLTVL.

The chain is built from TRBV19 and TRBJ1-4, with no clear D. Looked up from germline, CDR1 is LNHDA and CDR2 is SQIVND (reference sequence). V was trimmed by 3 bases and J by 8 bases, leaving 16 bases between them. The CDR3 spans 15 residues. CDR3 loop: CASSIGGIGGEKLFF. In DNA form, the CDR3 reads TGTGCCAGTAGTATTGGAGGGATCGGAGGAGAAAAACTGTTTTTT.

The rearrangement links TRBV7-2 to TRBJ2-5; 12 bases agree with TRBD2. Trimming cost V 5 bases and J 2 bases; bases outside gene matches: 12. Germline CDR1 is SGHTA and CDR2 is FQGNSA. CDR3 size: 18 residues. Here the CDR3 reads CASSDGLAGGPTQETQYF. The CDR3 DNA follows: TGTGCCAGCAGCGATGGGCTAGCGGGAGGGCCAACTCAAGAGACCCAGTACTTC. The full variable domain, its missing parts supplied by reference TRBV7-2 and TRBJ2-5, is GAGVSQSPSNKVTEKGKDVELRCDPISGHTALYWYRQSLGQGLEFLIYFQGNSAPDKSGLPSDRFSAERTGGSVSTLTIQRTQQEDSAVYLCASSDGLAGGPTQETQYFGPGTRLLVL.

There are a few counts of this clone. J is TRBJ2-2 and V is TRBV7-3; D remains unclear. Germline V lookup: CDR1 SGHTA, CDR2 FQGTGA. V lost 5 bases to trimming and J lost 7 bases, with 11 bases between them. CDR3 length equals 13 residues. The CDR3 is CASSLEYSGELFF. The CDR3 DNA reads as TGTGCCAGCAGCCTCGAATACAGCGGGGAGCTGTTTTTT.

This rearrangement joins TRBV18 to TRBJ2-2; D may be TRBD2 (5 bases). Germline CDR1 reads KGHSH; CDR2 reads LQKENI. Trimming removed 1 base at V and 1 base at J, with 7 bases between. The CDR3 extends over 15 amino acids. The CDR3 loop reads CASSPRSGNTGELFF. Written as DNA, the CDR3 is TGTGCCAGCTCACCACGAAGCGGGAACACCGGGGAGCTGTTTTTT.

The V gene is TRBV28, the J gene TRBJ2-7; 11 bases agree with TRBD2. Trimming at V came to 2 bases and at J to 5 bases, leaving 5 bases not matched to a gene. CDR3 length: 15 amino acids. The germline V gene has CDR1 MDHEN and CDR2 SYDVKM. The CDR3 coding sequence is TGTGCCAGCAGTTTACTAGCGGGAGGTTCCCACGAGCAGTACTTC. This codes for CASSLLAGGSHEQYF.

The genes are TRBV28 and TRBJ2-7, with 9 nucleotides matching TRBD1. J lost 2 bases, V lost 7 bases, and 9 bases had no gene match. The CDR3 covers 15 residues. Germline CDR1 reads MDHEN; CDR2 reads SYDVKM. The CDR3 coding sequence is TGTGCCAGCACCCCCGATGGGGACAGGGCCTACGAGCAGTACTTC. The encoded protein is CASTPDGDRAYEQYF. The entire variable domain, with the rest obtained from reference TRBV28 and TRBJ2-7, is as follows: DVKVTQSSRYLVKRTGEKVFLECVQDMDHENMFWYRQDPGLGLRLIYFSYDVKMKEKGDIPEGYSVSREKKERFSLILESASTNQTSMYLCASTPDGDRAYEQYFGPGTRLTVT.

The V call is TRBV18, the J call TRBJ2-7; D is ambiguous. The V gene lost 4 bases and the J gene lost 4 bases, with 5 bases spanning the gap. Germline V lookup: CDR1 KGHSH, CDR2 LQKENI. The CDR3 spans 11 residues. The CDR3 bases are TGTGCCAGCTCACAGGGTTACGAGCAGTACTTC. Its translation is CASSQGYEQYF.

This sequence joins TRBV18 and TRBJ1-1; no reliable D call. This CDR3 is 14 amino acids long. Between the trimmed V and J ends, which lost 3 bases and 1 base, there was a span of 9 bases. The V gene's germline CDR1 is KGHSH and CDR2 LQKENI. The CDR3 region has the DNA TGTGCCAGCTCACCCCCGTGGGGGAACACTGAAGCTTTCTTT. Translation gives CASSPPWGNTEAFF.